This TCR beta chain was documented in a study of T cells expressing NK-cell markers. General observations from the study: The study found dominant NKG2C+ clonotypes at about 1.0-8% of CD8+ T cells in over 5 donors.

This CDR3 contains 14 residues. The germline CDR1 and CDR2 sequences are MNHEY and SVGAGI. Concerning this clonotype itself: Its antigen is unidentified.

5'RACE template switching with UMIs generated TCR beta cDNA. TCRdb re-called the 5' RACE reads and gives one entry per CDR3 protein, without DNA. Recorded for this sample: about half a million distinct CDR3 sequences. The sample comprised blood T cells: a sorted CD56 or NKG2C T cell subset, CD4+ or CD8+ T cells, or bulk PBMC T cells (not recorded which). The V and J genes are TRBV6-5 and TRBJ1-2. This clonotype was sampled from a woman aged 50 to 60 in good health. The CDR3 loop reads CASREAGTNYGYTF.